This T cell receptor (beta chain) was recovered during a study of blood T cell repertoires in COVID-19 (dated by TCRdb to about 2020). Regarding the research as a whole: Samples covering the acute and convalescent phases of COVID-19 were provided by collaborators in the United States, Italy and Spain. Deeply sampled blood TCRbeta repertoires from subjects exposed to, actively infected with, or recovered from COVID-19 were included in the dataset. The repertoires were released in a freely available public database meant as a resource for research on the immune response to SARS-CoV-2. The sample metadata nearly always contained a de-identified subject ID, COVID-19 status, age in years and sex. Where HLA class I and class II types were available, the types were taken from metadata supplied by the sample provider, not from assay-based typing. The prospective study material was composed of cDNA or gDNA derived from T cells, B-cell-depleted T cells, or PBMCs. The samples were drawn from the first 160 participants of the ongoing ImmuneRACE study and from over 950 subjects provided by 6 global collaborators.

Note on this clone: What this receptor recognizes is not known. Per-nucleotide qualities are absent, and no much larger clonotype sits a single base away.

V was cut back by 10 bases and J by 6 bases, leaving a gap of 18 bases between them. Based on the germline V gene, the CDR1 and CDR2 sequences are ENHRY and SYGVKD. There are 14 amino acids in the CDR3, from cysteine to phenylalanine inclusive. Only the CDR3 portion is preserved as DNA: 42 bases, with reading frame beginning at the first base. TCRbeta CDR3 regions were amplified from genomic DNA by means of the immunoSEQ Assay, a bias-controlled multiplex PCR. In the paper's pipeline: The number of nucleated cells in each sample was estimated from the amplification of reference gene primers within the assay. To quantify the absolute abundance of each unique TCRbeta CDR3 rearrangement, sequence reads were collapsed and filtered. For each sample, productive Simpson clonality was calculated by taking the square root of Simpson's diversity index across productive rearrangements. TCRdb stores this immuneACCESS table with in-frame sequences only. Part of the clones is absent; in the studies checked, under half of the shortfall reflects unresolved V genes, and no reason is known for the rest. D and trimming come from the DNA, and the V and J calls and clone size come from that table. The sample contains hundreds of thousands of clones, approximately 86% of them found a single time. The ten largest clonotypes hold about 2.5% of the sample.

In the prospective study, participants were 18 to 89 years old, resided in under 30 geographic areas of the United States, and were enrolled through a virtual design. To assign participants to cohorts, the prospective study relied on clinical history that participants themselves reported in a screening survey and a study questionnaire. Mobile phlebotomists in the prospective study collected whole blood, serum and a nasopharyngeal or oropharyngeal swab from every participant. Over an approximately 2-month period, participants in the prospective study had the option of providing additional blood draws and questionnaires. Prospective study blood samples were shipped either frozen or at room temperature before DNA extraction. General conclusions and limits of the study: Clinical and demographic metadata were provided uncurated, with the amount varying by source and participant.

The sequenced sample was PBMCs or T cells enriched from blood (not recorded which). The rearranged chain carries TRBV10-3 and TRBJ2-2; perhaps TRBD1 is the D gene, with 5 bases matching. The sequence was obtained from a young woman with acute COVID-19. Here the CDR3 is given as CATFSQAPAGELFF. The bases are TGTGCCACGTTCTCACAGGCCCCGGCCGGGGAGCTGTTTTTT.